The 22 T cell receptor beta chains given below trace back to one sample, sequenced in a study of blood T cells in healthy people across ages. Primed by a sample-barcoded 5' primer and a J-beta primer mix, a second PCR proceeded for about 7 to 12 cycles. TCRdb passed the 5' RACE reads through MiXCR, listing each CDR3 protein once. The repertoire holds about 1,400,000 distinct CDR3 sequences, with approximately 42% as singletons. Sequenced: blood. These receptors all stem from a woman aged 18-29 years in good health.

This chain connects TRBV28 to TRBJ1-1; TRBD1 might be the D (6 bases). The CDR3 has 15 residues. Looked up from germline, CDR1 is MDHEN and CDR2 is SYDVKM. V shed 5 bases and J shed 6 bases, with 19 bases lying between them. CDR3 DNA sequence: TGTGCCAGCAGTCCCCCGTGGGGGGCGGTCGCTGAAGCTTTCTTT. Translated: CASSPPWGAVAEAFF.

This clonotype showed up many times. V usage is TRBV12-3 or TRBV12-4 and J usage is TRBJ1-4; D ambiguous. This CDR3 region has 11 residues. Trimming removed 2 bases from V and 7 bases from J, with 2 bases in between. The CDR3 nucleotides read TGTGCCAGCAGTTTAAGTGAAAAACTGTTTTTT. Amino acids: CASSLSEKLFF.

The chain uses TRBV29-1 and TRBJ2-1; D is undetermined. The V end was cut by 3 bases, the J end by 10 bases, with 10 bases between. The germline V gene encodes CDR1 SQVTM and CDR2 ANQGSEA. This CDR3 region has 11 residues. The CDR3 loop reads CSVDPGLEQFF. CDR3 DNA: TGCAGCGTTGACCCGGGCCTAGAGCAGTTCTTC.

The chain combines TRBV4-1 with TRBJ1-5; D gene ambiguous. V was pared by 2 bases and J by 4 bases, with 6 bases between. This CDR3 has 13 amino acids. Germline lookup yields CDR1 MGHRA and CDR2 YSYEKL. The CDR3 DNA follows: TGCGCCAGCAGCCAATCCGAAAATCAGCCCCAGCATTTT. Translation gives CASSQSENQPQHF.

The V gene is TRBV7-9, the J gene TRBJ2-1; 12 bases align to TRBD2. Germline CDR1 SEHNR, CDR2 FQNEAQ (reference sequence). The CDR3 extends over 16 amino acids. The V gene end was trimmed by 1 base and the J gene end by 7 bases; junction bases not matched to a gene: 5. CDR3 in DNA: TGTGCCAGCAGCTTAGTTAGACTAGCGGGAGATAATGAGCAGTTCTTC. This sequence encodes CASSLVRLAGDNEQFF.

A few counts support this clonotype. The rearrangement uses TRBV5-1 and TRBJ2-1, with 9 bases aligning to TRBD2. The CDR3 length is 15 residues. Per germline, CDR1 SGHRS and CDR2 YFSETQ. V lost 3 bases, J lost 6 bases, and 7 bases stayed unmatched. CDR3 sequence (DNA): TGCGCCAGCAGCTATTTAGCGGGAGTGGCCAATGAGCAGTTCTTC. It translates to CASSYLAGVANEQFF. The full variable domain, completed using reference TRBV5-1 and TRBJ2-1, is KAGVTQTPRYLIKTRGQQVTLSCSPISGHRSVSWYQQTPGQGLQFLFEYFSETQRNKGNFPGRFSGRQFSNSRSEMNVSTLELGDSALYLCASSYLAGVANEQFFGPGTRLTVL.

This clonotype occurred a few times. The rearrangement joins TRBV29-1 to TRBJ2-7; either TRBD1 or TRBD2 may fit D (5 bases each). Germline V CDR1 and CDR2: SQVTM, ANQGSEA. The CDR3 runs to 13 residues. The germline V and J ends were trimmed by 0 bases and 3 bases, with 9 bases remaining between them. The CDR3 is CSVEDLGGYEQYF. The CDR3 DNA reads as TGCAGCGTTGAAGATCTTGGGGGCTACGAGCAGTACTTC.

The CDR3 sequence is CASSMESYPNTEAFF. For the CDR3, the DNA is TGTGCCAGCAGCATGGAATCCTACCCGAACACTGAAGCTTTCTTT. V usage is TRBV21-1 and J usage is TRBJ1-1. TRBV21-1 is shown as a pseudogene. The CDR3 covers 15 residues.

The sample holds many counts of this clonotype. The gene calls are TRBV10-3 and TRBJ2-3; weak D call: TRBD2 (5 bases). The length of the CDR3 is 13 residues. CDR1 and CDR2 from the germline V gene are ENHRY and SYGVKD. Trimming left V 6 bases short and J 2 bases short, with 9 bases between. The CDR3 protein is CAIRTADTDTQYF. CDR3 nucleotide sequence: TGTGCCATCAGAACAGCGGACACAGATACGCAGTATTTT.

This clonotype was found many times. The junction shows a germline mismatch at one end, possibly a read error. The V call is TRBV5-1, the J call TRBJ2-7; tentative D call: TRBD2 (5 bases). CDR1 and CDR2 from the germline V gene are SGHRS and YFSETQ. CDR3 size: 11 residues. The CDR3 sequence is CASSFGNEQYF. The CDR3 nucleotides are TGTGCCAGCAGCTTCGGGAACGAGCAGTACTTC.

This clonotype was seen a few times. The chain employs TRBV3-1 and TRBJ2-7; TRBD2 aligns across 12 bases. V shed 4 bases and J 7 bases; nucleotides not matched to a gene: 5. Germline loops: CDR1 LGHDT, CDR2 YNNKEL (reference sequence). This CDR3 spans 14 amino acids. CDR3 DNA sequence: TGTGCCAGCAGCCCGACTAGCGGGAGCCGGGAGCAGTACTTC. Protein product: CASSPTSGSREQYF.

The rearrangement links TRBV9 to TRBJ2-2; D is ambiguous. Germline V gene lookup returns CDR1 SGDLS and CDR2 YYNGEE. This CDR3 region has 12 residues. V lost 0 bases and J lost 8, with 5 bases in between. The CDR3 bases are TGTGCCAGCAGCGTAGAGGTGGGGGAGCTGTTTTTT. Translating gives CASSVEVGELFF.

Points on this clonotype: Being one base from a much bigger clone, this may be a read error. The chain couples TRBV10-3 to TRBJ2-3; 8 bases are shared with TRBD2. The length of the CDR3 is 16 residues. Germline CDR1 reads ENHRY; CDR2 reads SYGVKD. Here the CDR3 reads CTIRGGGPGSTDTQYF. Written as DNA, the CDR3 is TGTACCATCAGGGGCGGGGGGCCCGGCAGCACAGATACGCAGTATTTT.

The genes are TRBV20-1 and TRBJ1-1; D gene ambiguous. Trimming cost V 5 bases and J 0 bases, with 7 bases left between them. CDR1 is DFQATT, CDR2 SNEGSKA, per germline (reference sequence). The CDR3 consists of 12 residues. The CDR3 DNA follows: TGCAGTGCTGGCAGACTGAACACTGAAGCTTTCTTT. It is translated as CSAGRLNTEAFF.

The table lists this clonotype with a few counts. The V call is TRBV5-6, the J call TRBJ1-6, with D perhaps TRBD1 (5 bases). The germline CDR1 and CDR2 sequences are SGHDT and YYEEEE. The CDR3 covers 16 residues. V lost 3 bases and J 8 bases, leaving 18 bases between the germline ends. The CDR3 coding sequence is TGTGCCAGCAGCTCCCCGGGACGGATCGTGGATTCACCCCTCCACTTT. Encoded protein: CASSSPGRIVDSPLHF.

This clonotype was observed a few times. The chain couples TRBV30 to TRBJ2-7; no definite D call. V lost 0 bases, J lost 2 bases, and 8 bases lay in between. The CDR3 is 13 residues long. Per the germline V gene, CDR1 is GTSNPN and CDR2 is SVGIG (reference sequence). The CDR3: CAWSVQSTYEQYF. For the CDR3, the DNA is TGTGCCTGGAGTGTACAGTCAACCTACGAGCAGTACTTC.

This clonotype has more than one count but fewer than ten. V usage is TRBV28 and J usage is TRBJ1-2; 7 nucleotides match TRBD1. Per germline, CDR1 MDHEN and CDR2 SYDVKM. V lost 6 bases, J lost 8 bases, and 9 bases stayed unmatched. This CDR3 is built from 13 residues. The CDR3 spells CASRLLQGSGYTF. For the CDR3, the DNA is TGTGCCAGCAGGCTACTACAGGGGTCCGGCTACACCTTC.

The rearrangement uses TRBV5-1 and TRBJ2-7, with 16 bases aligning to TRBD2. The trim removed 7 bases at V and 0 bases at J, leaving 7 bases unmatched. Germline V gene sequence: CDR1 SGHRS, CDR2 YFSETQ. This CDR3 comprises 17 residues. The CDR3 loop reads CASAGLAGGRSSYEQYF. The CDR3 nucleotides read TGCGCCAGCGCGGGACTAGCGGGGGGGAGGAGCTCCTACGAGCAGTACTTC.

This chain joins TRBV6-1 and TRBJ1-5; a possible D gene is TRBD1 (5 bases). Trimming stripped 10 bases from V and 0 bases from J, with 19 bases between. The CDR3 has 16 residues. Germline CDR1 is MNHNS and CDR2 is SASEGT. The CDR3 DNA reads TGTGCCACGTTCCCTCCGACGGGGGGTAGCAATCAGCCCCAGCATTTT. It codes for CATFPPTGGSNQPQHF.

This clonotype was counted once. The rearrangement joins TRBV5-1 to TRBJ2-7, with D possibly being TRBD2 (5 bases). This CDR3 is 15 amino acids long. Trimming pared 3 bases from V and 3 bases from J, leaving 16 bases between. Germline loops: CDR1 SGHRS, CDR2 YFSETQ. The CDR3 sequence: CASSSLEGDLYEQYF. The CDR3 region has the DNA TGCGCCAGCAGCTCTTTAGAGGGTGACCTCTACGAGCAGTACTTC.

This clonotype was picked up a small number of times. J is TRBJ2-3 and V is TRBV10-1; TRBD2 agrees at 8 bases. In germline, CDR1 is WNHNN, CDR2 SYGVQD (reference sequence). The ends lost 3 bases at V and 3 bases at J; junction bases unmatched: 8. The CDR3 spans 16 residues. The CDR3 loop reads CASSELSGRKTDTQYF. The CDR3 nucleotides read TGCGCCAGCAGTGAATTGAGCGGGAGAAAGACAGATACGCAGTATTTT.

In this sample, this clonotype turned up a few times. The gene calls are TRBV10-3 and TRBJ2-5; possible D gene TRBD1, 6 bases. This CDR3 is 12 amino acids long. Trimming took 7 bases from V and 4 from J, leaving 10 bases between them. Germline lookup yields CDR1 ENHRY and CDR2 SYGVKD. The CDR3 protein is CAIKGTLETQYF. The CDR3 DNA is TGTGCCATCAAGGGGACATTAGAGACCCAGTACTTC.